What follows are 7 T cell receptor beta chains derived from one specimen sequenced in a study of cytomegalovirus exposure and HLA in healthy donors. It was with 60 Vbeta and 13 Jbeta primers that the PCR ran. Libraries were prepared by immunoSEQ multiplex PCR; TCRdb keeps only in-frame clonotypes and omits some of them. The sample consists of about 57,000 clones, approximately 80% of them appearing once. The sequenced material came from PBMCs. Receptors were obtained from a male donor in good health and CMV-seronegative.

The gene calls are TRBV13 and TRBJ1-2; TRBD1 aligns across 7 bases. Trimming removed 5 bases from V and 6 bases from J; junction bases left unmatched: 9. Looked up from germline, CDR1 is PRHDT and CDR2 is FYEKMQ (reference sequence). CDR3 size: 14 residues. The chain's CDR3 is CASSRPSDRDGYTF. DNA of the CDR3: TGTGCCAGCAGCCGACCCTCTGACAGGGATGGCTACACCTTC.

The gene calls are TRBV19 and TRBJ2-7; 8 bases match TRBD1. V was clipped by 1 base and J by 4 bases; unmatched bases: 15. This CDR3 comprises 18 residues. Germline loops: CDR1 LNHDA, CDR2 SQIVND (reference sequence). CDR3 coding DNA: TGTGCCAGTAGTATAGCAGGGGGCGAGAGTCCAAAATCGTACGAGCAGTACTTC. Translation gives CASSIAGGESPKSYEQYF.

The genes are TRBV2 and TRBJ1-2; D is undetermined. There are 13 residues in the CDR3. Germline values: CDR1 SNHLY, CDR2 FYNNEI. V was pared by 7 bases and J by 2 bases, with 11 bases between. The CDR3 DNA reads TGTGCCAGCATTTTCATACAGAACTATGGCTACACCTTC. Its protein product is CASIFIQNYGYTF.

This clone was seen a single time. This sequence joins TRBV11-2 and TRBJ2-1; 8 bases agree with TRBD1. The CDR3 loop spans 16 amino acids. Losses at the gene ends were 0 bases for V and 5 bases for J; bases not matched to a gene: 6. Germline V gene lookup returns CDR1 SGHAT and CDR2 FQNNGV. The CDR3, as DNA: TGTGCCAGCAGCTTAGATCCCAGGGGGCTAGACAATGAGCAGTTCTTC. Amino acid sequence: CASSLDPRGLDNEQFF.

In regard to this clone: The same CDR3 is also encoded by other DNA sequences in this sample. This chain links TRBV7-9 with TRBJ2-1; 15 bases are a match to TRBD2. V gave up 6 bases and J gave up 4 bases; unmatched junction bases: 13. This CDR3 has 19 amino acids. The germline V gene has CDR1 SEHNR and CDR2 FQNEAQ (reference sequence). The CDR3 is CASSQLGLAGGLSYNEQFF. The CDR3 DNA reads TGTGCCAGCAGTCAGTTGGGACTAGCGGGGGGCCTCTCTTACAATGAGCAGTTCTTC. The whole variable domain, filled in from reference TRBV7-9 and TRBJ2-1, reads DTGVSQNPRHKITKRGQNVTFRCDPISEHNRLYWYRQTLGQGPEFLTYFQNEAQLEKSRLLSDRFSAERPKGSFSTLEIQRTEQGDSAMYLCASSQLGLAGGLSYNEQFFGPGTRLTVL.

Here the CDR3 reads CASSFPNDDRKDGYTF. CDR3 nucleotides: TGTGCCAGCAGCTTTCCCAACGACGACAGGAAAGATGGCTACACCTTC. This chain links TRBV5-4 with TRBJ1-2; D perhaps matches TRBD1 (6 bases). Germline V gene sequence: CDR1 SGHNT, CDR2 YYREEE (reference sequence). With 2 bases removed from V and 6 bases from J, the gap between germline ends came to 20 bases. The length of the CDR3 is 16 residues.

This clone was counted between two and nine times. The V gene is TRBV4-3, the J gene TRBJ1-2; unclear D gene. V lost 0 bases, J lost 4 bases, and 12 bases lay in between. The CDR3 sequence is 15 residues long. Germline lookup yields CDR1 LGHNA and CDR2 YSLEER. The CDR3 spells CASSQDRAGGYGYTF. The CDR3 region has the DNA TGCGCCAGCAGCCAAGATCGTGCAGGAGGCTATGGCTACACCTTC.